What follows are 4 T cell receptor beta chains derived from one specimen sequenced in a study of T cells in Graves' hyperthyroidism and ophthalmopathy. TCR beta CDR3 regions were amplified from RNA. TCR CDR3 regions were first amplified by RT-PCR with HTBI primers. TCRdb re-called the multiplex PCR reads with MiXCR, one entry per CDR3 protein. The data contain around 190,000 distinct CDR3 sequences, roughly 17% of them singletons. The sequenced material came from blood. The receptors derive from a woman in her forties or fifties with Graves' hyperthyroidism.

This clonotype was recorded many times. The rearrangement links TRBV20-1 to TRBJ1-4; perhaps TRBD1 as D (6 bases). V shed 6 bases and J shed 0 bases, with 11 bases lying between them. The CDR3 has 14 amino acids. Germline values: CDR1 DFQATT, CDR2 SNEGSKA (reference sequence). The CDR3: CSATNRATNEKLFF. DNA for the CDR3: TGCAGTGCCACCAACAGGGCAACTAATGAAAAACTGTTTTTT.

This clonotype was counted only a few times. V usage is TRBV2 and J usage is TRBJ2-1; no clear D gene. The germline V and J ends were trimmed by 0 bases and 3 bases, with 9 bases remaining between them. This CDR3 is 15 amino acids long. Germline-derived CDR1 and CDR2 are SNHLY and FYNNEI. The CDR3 sequence is CASSEALGIYNEQFF. The CDR3 DNA sequence: TGTGCCAGCAGTGAAGCGCTGGGTATCTACAATGAGCAGTTCTTC.

The table lists this clonotype with many counts. J is TRBJ2-3 and V is TRBV6-1; D is uncertain. V gave up 3 bases and J gave up 4 bases, with 8 bases separating them. This CDR3 contains 13 residues. CDR1 MNHNS and CDR2 SASEGT come from the germline V gene. In nucleotides, the CDR3 is TGTGCCAGCAGTGAGGGGTCGGCAGATACGCAGTATTTT. This codes for CASSEGSADTQYF.

This clonotype was seen repeatedly, ten times or more. The chain couples TRBV27 to TRBJ2-2; the match to TRBD1 covers 12 bases. The germline gives CDR1 MNHEY, CDR2 SMNVEV (reference sequence). The CDR3 consists of 16 residues. V was clipped by 6 bases and J by 2 bases; unmatched bases: 4. This CDR3 reads CASSRDRGLNTGELFF. In DNA, the CDR3 is TGTGCCAGCAGCCGGGACAGGGGGCTAAACACCGGGGAGCTGTTTTTT.